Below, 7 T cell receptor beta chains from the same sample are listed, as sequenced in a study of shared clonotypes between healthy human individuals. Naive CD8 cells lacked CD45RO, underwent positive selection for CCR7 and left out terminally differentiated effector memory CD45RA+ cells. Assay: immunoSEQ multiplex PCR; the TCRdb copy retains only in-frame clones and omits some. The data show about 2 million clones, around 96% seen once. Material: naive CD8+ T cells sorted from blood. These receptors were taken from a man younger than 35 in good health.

The CDR3 nucleotides read TGTGCCAGCAGCGCCGGGGATGAAGGCGACGAGCAGTACTTC. This codes for CASSAGDEGDEQYF. The chain joins TRBV9 to TRBJ2-7; possibly TRBD2 for D (5 bases). The CDR3 length is 14 residues. Trimming removed 3 bases from V and 5 bases from J, with 15 bases in between. The germline V gene encodes CDR1 SGDLS and CDR2 YYNGEE.

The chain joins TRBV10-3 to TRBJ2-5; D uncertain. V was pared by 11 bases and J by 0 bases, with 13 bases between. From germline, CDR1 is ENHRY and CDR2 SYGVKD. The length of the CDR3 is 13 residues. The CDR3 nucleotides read TGTGCCGCACAAGATGTGTACCAAGAGACCCAGTACTTC. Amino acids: CAAQDVYQETQYF.

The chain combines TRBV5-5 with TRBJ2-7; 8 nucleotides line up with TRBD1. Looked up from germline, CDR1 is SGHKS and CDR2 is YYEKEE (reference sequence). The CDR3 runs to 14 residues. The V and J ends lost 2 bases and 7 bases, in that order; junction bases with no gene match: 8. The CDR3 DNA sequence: TGTGCCAGCAGCTTTAACCGGGACAGGATAGAGCAGTACTTC. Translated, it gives CASSFNRDRIEQYF.

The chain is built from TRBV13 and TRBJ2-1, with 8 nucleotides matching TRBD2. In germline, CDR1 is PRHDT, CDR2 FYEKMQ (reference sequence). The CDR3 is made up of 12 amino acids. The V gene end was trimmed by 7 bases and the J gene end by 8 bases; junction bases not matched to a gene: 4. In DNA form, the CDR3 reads TGTGCCAGCAACCTAGCGGGTTATGAGCAGTTCTTC. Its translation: CASNLAGYEQFF.

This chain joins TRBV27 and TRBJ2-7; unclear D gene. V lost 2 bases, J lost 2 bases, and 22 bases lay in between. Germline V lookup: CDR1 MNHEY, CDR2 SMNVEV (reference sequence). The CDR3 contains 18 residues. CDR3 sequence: CASSLTASLTDIPYEQYF. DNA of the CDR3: TGTGCCAGCAGTTTAACGGCCTCGTTGACCGACATACCCTACGAGCAGTACTTC.

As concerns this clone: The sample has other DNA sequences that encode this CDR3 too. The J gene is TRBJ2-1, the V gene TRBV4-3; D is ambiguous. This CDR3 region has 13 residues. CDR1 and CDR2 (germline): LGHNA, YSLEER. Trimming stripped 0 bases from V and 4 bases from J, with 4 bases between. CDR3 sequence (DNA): TGCGCCAGCAGCCAAGACGGTTACAATGAGCAGTTCTTC. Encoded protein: CASSQDGYNEQFF.

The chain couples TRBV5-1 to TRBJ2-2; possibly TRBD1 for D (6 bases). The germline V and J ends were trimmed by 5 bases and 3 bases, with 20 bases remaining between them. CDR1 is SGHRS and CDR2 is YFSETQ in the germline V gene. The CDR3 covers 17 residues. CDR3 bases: TGCGCCAGCAGACTTCAAACCAGGGGTATCGACACCGGGGAGCTGTTTTTT. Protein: CASRLQTRGIDTGELFF. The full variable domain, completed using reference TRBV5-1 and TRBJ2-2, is KAGVTQTPRYLIKTRGQQVTLSCSPISGHRSVSWYQQTPGQGLQFLFEYFSETQRNKGNFPGRFSGRQFSNSRSEMNVSTLELGDSALYLCASRLQTRGIDTGELFFGEGSRLTVL.